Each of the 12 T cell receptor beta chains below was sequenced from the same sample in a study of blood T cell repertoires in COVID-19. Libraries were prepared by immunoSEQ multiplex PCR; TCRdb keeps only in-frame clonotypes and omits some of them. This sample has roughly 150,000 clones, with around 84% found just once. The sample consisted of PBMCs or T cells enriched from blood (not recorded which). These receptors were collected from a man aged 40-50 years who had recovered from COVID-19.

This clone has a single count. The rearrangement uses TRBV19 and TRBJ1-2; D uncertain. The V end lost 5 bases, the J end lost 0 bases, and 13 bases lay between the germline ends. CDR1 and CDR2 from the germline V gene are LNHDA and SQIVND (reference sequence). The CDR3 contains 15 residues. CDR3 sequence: CASSVATLPNYGYTF. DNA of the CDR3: TGTGCCAGTAGTGTCGCCACTTTGCCTAACTATGGCTACACCTTC. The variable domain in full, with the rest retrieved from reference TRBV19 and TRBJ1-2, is DGGITQSPKYLFRKEGQNVTLSCEQNLNHDAMYWYRQDPGQGLRLIYYSQIVNDFQKGDIAEGYSVSREKKESFPLTVTSAQKNPTAFYLCASSVATLPNYGYTFGSGTRLTVV.

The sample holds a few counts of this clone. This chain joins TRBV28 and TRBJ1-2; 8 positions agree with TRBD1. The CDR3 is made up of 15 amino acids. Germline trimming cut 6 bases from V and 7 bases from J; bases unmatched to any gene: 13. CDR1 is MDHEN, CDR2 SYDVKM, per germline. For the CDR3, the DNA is TGTGCCAGCAGGGTTAGGACAGGGTTGGTGGGTGGCTACACCTTC. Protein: CASRVRTGLVGGYTF.

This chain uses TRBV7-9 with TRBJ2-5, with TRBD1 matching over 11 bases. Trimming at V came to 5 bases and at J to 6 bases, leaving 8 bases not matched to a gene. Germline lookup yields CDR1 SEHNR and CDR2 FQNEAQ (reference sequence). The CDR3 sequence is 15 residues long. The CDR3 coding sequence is TGTGCCAGCAGCCCGCTGGGACAGGGGGGAAAGACCCAGTACTTC. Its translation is CASSPLGQGGKTQYF.

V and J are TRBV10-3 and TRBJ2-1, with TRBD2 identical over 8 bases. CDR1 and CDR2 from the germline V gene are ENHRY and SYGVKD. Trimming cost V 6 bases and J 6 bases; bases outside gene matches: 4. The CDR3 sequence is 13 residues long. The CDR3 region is CAIRRGVINEQFF. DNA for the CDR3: TGTGCCATCAGGCGGGGGGTAATCAATGAGCAGTTCTTC.

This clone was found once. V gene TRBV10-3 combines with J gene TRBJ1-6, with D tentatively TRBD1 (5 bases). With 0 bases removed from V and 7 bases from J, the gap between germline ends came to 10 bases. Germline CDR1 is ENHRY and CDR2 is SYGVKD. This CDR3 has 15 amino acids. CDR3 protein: CAISESTGGNSPLHF. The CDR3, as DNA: TGTGCCATCAGTGAGTCGACCGGGGGGAATTCACCCCTCCACTTT.

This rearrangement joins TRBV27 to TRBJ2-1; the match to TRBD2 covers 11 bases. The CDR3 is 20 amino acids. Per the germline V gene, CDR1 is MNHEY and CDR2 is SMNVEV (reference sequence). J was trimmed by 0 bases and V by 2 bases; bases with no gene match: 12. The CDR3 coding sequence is TGTGCCAGCAGTTTAAGGTGGTCTAGCGGGGGGTTATCCTCCTACAATGAGCAGTTCTTC. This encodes CASSLRWSSGGLSSYNEQFF.

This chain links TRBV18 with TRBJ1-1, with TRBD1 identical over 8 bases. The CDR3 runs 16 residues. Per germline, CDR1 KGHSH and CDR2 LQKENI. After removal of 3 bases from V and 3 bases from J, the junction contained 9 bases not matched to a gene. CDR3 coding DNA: TGTGCCAGCTCACCCCTTGACAGGGGCGGGGACACTGAAGCTTTCTTT. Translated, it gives CASSPLDRGGDTEAFF.

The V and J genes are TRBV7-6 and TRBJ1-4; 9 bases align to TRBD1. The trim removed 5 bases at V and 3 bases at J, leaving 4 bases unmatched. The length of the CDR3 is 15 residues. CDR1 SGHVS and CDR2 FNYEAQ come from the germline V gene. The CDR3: CASSGRTGANEKLFF. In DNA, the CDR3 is TGTGCCAGCAGCGGCAGGACAGGGGCTAATGAAAAACTGTTTTTT.

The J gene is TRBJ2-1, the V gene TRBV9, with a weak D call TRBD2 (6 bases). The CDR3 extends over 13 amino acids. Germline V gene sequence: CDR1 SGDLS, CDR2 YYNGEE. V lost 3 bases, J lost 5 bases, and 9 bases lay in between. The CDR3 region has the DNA TGTGCCAGCAGCGCCGGGGGTGACAATGAGCAGTTCTTC. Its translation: CASSAGGDNEQFF.

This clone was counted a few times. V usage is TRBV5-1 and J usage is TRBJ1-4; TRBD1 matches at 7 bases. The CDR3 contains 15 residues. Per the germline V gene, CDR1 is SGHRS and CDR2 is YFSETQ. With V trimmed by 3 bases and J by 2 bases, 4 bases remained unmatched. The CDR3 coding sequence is TGCGCCAGCAGCTCGCCGGGACAGACTAATGAAAAACTGTTTTTT. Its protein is CASSSPGQTNEKLFF.

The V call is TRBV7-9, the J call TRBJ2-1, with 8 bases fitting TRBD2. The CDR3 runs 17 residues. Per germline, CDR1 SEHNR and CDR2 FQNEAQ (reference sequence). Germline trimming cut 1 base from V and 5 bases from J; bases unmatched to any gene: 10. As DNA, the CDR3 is TGTGCCAGCAGCTTAGGCCTTGGGCGGGGGGCTAACAATGAGCAGTTCTTC. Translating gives CASSLGLGRGANNEQFF.

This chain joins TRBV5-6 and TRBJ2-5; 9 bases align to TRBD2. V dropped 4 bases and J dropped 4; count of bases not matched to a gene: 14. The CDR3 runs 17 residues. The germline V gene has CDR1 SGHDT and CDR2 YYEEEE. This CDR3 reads CASSPRRGRGGGETQYF. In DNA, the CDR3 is TGTGCCAGCAGCCCCCGTCGAGGGCGGGGGGGCGGAGAGACCCAGTACTTC.